The T cell receptor (beta chain) described here comes from a study of T cells in Graves' hyperthyroidism and ophthalmopathy. Study observations and caveats: Among thyroid clonotypes expanded above 0.001, most also appeared in blood.

The CDR3 consists of 17 residues. Germline V lookup: CDR1 SGDLS, CDR2 YYNGEE. V lost 4 bases and J lost 3; bases outside the gene matches: 10. RNA transcripts provided the source from which TCR beta CDR3 regions were amplified. Initially, a first-round RT-PCR of the TCR CDR3 employed the HTBI primer set. Using its own MiXCR run on the multiplex PCR reads, TCRdb lists one record per CDR3 protein. The data contain around 350,000 distinct CDR3 sequences, about 19% of them singletons. Not enrolled were patients with uncontrolled infection, other autoimmune disease, pregnancy or lactation. Clinicians diagnosed patients from clinical symptoms, serum thyroxine and TRAb, thyroid ultrasound and orbital computed tomography. It was 8 to 10 ml of fresh peripheral blood that supplied the PBMCs. With regard to this clonotype: The antigen is undetermined.

The J gene is TRBJ2-1, the V gene TRBV9; 10 bases are shared with TRBD2. This clonotype was sampled from a woman under 30 with Graves' hyperthyroidism. The sequenced sample was blood. CDR3 sequence reads: CASSLTPSGGRYNEQFF. CDR3 DNA sequence: TGTGCCAGCAGCCTAACCCCTAGCGGGGGACGCTACAATGAGCAGTTCTTC.